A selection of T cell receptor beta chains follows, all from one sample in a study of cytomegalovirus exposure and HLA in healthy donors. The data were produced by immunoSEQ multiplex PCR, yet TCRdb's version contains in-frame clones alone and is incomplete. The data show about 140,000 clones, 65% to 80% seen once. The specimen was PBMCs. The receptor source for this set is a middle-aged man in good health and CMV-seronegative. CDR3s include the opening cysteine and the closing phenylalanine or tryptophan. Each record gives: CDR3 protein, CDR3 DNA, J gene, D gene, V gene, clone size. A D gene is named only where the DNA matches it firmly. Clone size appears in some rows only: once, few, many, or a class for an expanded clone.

CDR3: CASSLDRVVDEKLFF; DNA: TGTGCCAGCAGCTTAGACAGGGTGGTAGATGAAAAACTGTTTTTT; J: TRBJ1-4; D: .; V: TRBV7-9; size: once
CDR3: CASSFAIFGGPNTGELFF; DNA: TGTGCCAGCAGCTTTGCTATTTTCGGCGGCCCGAACACCGGGGAGCTGTTTTTT; J: TRBJ2-2; D: .; V: TRBV11-3; size: .
CDR3: CASSLDRQGENYGYTF; DNA: TGTGCCAGCAGCTTAGACAGACAGGGGGAAAACTATGGCTACACCTTC; J: TRBJ1-2; D: TRBD1; V: TRBV7-9; size: once
CDR3: CASSPGLAGSEQYF; DNA: TGTGCCAGCAGCCCCGGACTAGCGGGATCCGAGCAGTACTTC; J: TRBJ2-7; D: TRBD2; V: TRBV7-2; size: .
CDR3: CAWSVIQGGTEAFF; DNA: TGTGCCTGGAGTGTCATACAGGGGGGCACTGAAGCTTTCTTT; J: TRBJ1-1; D: TRBD1; V: TRBV30; size: .
CDR3: CASRDSRGNIQYF; DNA: TGTGCCAGCAGAGACAGTAGGGGAAACATTCAGTACTTC; J: TRBJ2-4; D: .; V: TRBV27; size: .
CDR3: CASKGQGGEQYF; DNA: TGTGCCAGCAAAGGACAGGGAGGCGAGCAGTACTTC; J: TRBJ2-7; D: TRBD1; V: TRBV6-5; size: few
CDR3: CASIGTMNTEAFF; DNA: TGTGCCAGCATCGGGACAATGAACACTGAAGCTTTCTTT; J: TRBJ1-1; D: .; V: TRBV2; size: .
CDR3: CARSLDCGGGTEAFF; DNA: TGTGCCAGAAGCTTAGATTGTGGGGGGGGCACTGAAGCTTTCTTT; J: TRBJ1-1; D: .; V: TRBV5-3; size: .
CDR3: CASSRGQGQGGYTF; DNA: TGTGCCAGCAGCCGGGGACAGGGTCAAGGTGGCTACACCTTC; J: TRBJ1-2; D: TRBD1; V: TRBV5-4; size: .
CDR3: CAWSLSQAFPFF; DNA: TGTGCCTGGAGTCTAAGCCAGGCATTTCCTTTCTTT; J: TRBJ1-1; D: .; V: TRBV30; size: .
CDR3: CASSLAGGGGYTF; DNA: TGCGCCAGCAGCTTGGCCGGGGGTGGCGGCTACACCTTC; J: TRBJ1-2; D: .; V: TRBV5-1; size: .
CDR3: CASSRSGRAGGPAYEQYF; DNA: TGTGCCAGCAGCCGCTCCGGGAGGGCGGGAGGTCCAGCCTACGAGCAGTACTTC; J: TRBJ2-7; D: TRBD2; V: TRBV5-4; size: .
CDR3: CASGLRLGVTGELFF; DNA: TGTGCCAGCGGACTCCGACTAGGGGTAACCGGGGAGCTGTTTTTT; J: TRBJ2-2; D: .; V: TRBV28; size: .
CDR3: CASIGTARVYSNQPQHF; DNA: TGTGCCAGCATAGGTACAGCGCGGGTTTATAGCAATCAGCCCCAGCATTTT; J: TRBJ1-5; D: .; V: TRBV28; size: .
CDR3: CASSQVSGPNGYTF; DNA: TGTGCCAGCAGCCAAGTTTCAGGGCCAAATGGCTACACCTTC; J: TRBJ1-2; D: .; V: TRBV14; size: .
CDR3: CASRGTYTGELFF; DNA: TGTGCCAGCAGGGGGACTTACACCGGGGAGCTGTTTTTT; J: TRBJ2-2; D: .; V: TRBV2; size: .
CDR3: CASSPMVLHNGYTF; DNA: TGTGCCAGCTCACCTATGGTGCTTCACAATGGCTACACCTTC; J: TRBJ1-2; D: .; V: TRBV18; size: few
CDR3: CASSVGGETQYF; DNA: TGTGCCAGCAGCGTAGGTGGCGAGACCCAGTACTTC; J: TRBJ2-5; D: .; V: TRBV9; size: few
CDR3: CASSPVVTSGNYEQYF; DNA: TGTGCCAGCAGCCCCGTAGTTACTAGCGGGAACTACGAGCAGTACTTC; J: TRBJ2-7; D: TRBD2; V: TRBV7-2; size: .
CDR3: CASSLQVHRGDQPQHF; DNA: TGTGCCAGCAGCTTGCAGGTGCACAGGGGGGATCAGCCCCAGCATTTT; J: TRBJ1-5; D: TRBD1; V: TRBV5-5; size: .
CDR3: CASSLQGDTEAFF; DNA: TGTGCCAGCAGCTTACAGGGTGACACTGAAGCTTTCTTT; J: TRBJ1-1; D: .; V: TRBV7-3; size: .
CDR3: CASSLEYTSADTQYF; DNA: TGTGCCAGCAGCTTAGAGTACACTAGCGCAGATACGCAGTATTTT; J: TRBJ2-3; D: TRBD2; V: TRBV7-9; size: .
CDR3: CAWILGGGEQYF; DNA: TGTGCCTGGATCCTCGGCGGAGGAGAGCAGTACTTC; J: TRBJ2-7; D: .; V: TRBV30; size: .
CDR3: CSALLRQGSDEQFF; DNA: TGCAGCGCCCTACTCCGGCAGGGGTCCGATGAGCAGTTCTTC; J: TRBJ2-1; D: .; V: TRBV29-1; size: .
CDR3: CASSGGQDLSYEQYF; DNA: TGTGCCAGCTCGGGCGGGCAGGATCTTTCCTACGAGCAGTACTTC; J: TRBJ2-7; D: .; V: TRBV18; size: .
CDR3: CSVAQGQDVYGYTF; DNA: TGCAGCGTTGCCCAGGGACAGGATGTCTATGGCTACACCTTC; J: TRBJ1-2; D: TRBD1; V: TRBV29-1; size: .
CDR3: CASRKGLAGARGNEQYF; DNA: TGTGCCAGTAGGAAAGGACTAGCGGGGGCCCGTGGAAACGAGCAGTACTTC; J: TRBJ2-7; D: TRBD2; V: TRBV19; size: few
CDR3: CASSLGQGLDYGYTF; DNA: TGTGCCAGCAGCTTAGGTCAGGGTCTCGACTATGGCTACACCTTC; J: TRBJ1-2; D: .; V: TRBV7-6; size: .
CDR3: CASSLGQGGSYEQYF; DNA: TGTGCCAGCAGCTTGGGACAGGGCGGTTCCTACGAGCAGTACTTC; J: TRBJ2-7; D: TRBD1; V: TRBV7-2; size: .